This T cell receptor (beta chain) originates from a study of T cells in Graves' hyperthyroidism and ophthalmopathy. Study-wide background: Initial diagnosis, before any treatment, was when peripheral blood was collected. Study-wide results and caveats: A model of 13 V-J pairs discriminated ophthalmopathy from stable hyperthyroidism.

The V end lost 4 bases, the J end lost 7 bases, and 14 bases lay between the germline ends. Germline assignment: CDR1 SNHLY and CDR2 FYNNEI. CDR3 length equals 14 residues. This clonotype was seen many times. Its matching antigen is unknown. Patients affected by ophthalmopathy presented a Clinical Activity Score of at least 3, a NOSPECS grade of at least 4, and disease duration below 3 months. TCR beta CDR3 regions were amplified from RNA. First-round RT-PCR targeting the TCR CDR3 was performed with the HTBI primer set. Each CDR3 protein is one row after TCRdb ran MiXCR on the multiplex PCR reads. The table lists 250,000 to 400,000 distinct CDR3 sequences, roughly an eighth of them singletons.

Sequencing used blood. V usage is TRBV2 and J usage is TRBJ1-5, with no clear D. This clonotype originated in a woman aged 40 to 49 with Graves' ophthalmopathy. The CDR3 DNA follows: TGTGCCAGCAGTGCGGGCAGGTCTGGCCAGCCCCAGCATTTT. This translates into CASSAGRSGQPQHF.